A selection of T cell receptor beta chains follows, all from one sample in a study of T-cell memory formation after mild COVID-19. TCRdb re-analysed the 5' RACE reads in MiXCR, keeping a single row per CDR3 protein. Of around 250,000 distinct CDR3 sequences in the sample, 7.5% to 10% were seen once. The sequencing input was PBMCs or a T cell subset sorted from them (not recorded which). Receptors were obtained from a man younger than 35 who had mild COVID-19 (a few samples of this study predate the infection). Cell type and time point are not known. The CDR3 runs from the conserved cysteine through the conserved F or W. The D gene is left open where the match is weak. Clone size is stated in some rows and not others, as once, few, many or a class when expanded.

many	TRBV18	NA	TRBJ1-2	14	TGTGCCAGCTCACTTGGGACGGTAAACTATGGCTACACCTTC	CASSLGTVNYGYTF
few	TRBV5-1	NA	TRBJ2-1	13	TGCGCCAGCAGCGGAGAGGGATTCAATGAGCAGTTCTTC	CASSGEGFNEQFF
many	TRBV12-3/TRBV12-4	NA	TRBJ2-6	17	TGTGCCAGCGGCGGCGGGGTTCGGAGGTCTGGGGCCAACGTCCTGACTTTC	CASGGGVRRSGANVLTF
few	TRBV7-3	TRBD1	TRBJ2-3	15	TGTGCCAGCAGCTTAGGACAGGGGGCCGGGGATACGCAGTATTTT	CASSLGQGAGDTQYF
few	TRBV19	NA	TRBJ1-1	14	TGTGCCAGTAGACAGGGAGGTGGATACACTGAAGCTTTCTTT	CASRQGGGYTEAFF
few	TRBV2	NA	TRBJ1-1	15	TGTGCCAGCAGCTGGACGGTGGATCCGAACACTGAAGCTTTCTTT	CASSWTVDPNTEAFF
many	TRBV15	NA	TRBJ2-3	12	TGTGCCACCAACCGCGGCACAGATACGCAGTATTTT	CATNRGTDTQYF
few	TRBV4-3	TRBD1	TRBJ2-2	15	TGCGCCAGCAGCCAAGAGGACAGGGTCACCGGGGAGCTGTTTTTT	CASSQEDRVTGELFF
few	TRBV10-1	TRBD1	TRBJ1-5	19	TGCGCCAGCATGGGCCTCCTGGCTGGAAACAGGGGGTGCAATCAGCCCCAGCATTTT	CASMGLLAGNRGCNQPQHF
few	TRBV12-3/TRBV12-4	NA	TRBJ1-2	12	TGTGCCAGCACCTCGGGGGCCTTTGGCTACACCTTC	CASTSGAFGYTF
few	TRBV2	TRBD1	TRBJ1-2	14	TGTGCCAGCAGCGGCAGGGGGCAAGGCTATGGCTACACCTTC	CASSGRGQGYGYTF
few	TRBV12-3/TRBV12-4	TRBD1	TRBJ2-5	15	TGTGCCAGCAGTTTAATCGAGGGGGCGCGGGAGACCCAGTACTTC	CASSLIEGARETQYF
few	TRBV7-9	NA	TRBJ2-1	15	TGTGCCAGCAGCCCCAGGGGACTTCCCGTATGGGAGCAGTTCTTC	CASSPRGLPVWEQFF
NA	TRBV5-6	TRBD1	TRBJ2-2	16	TGTGCCAGCAGCCATGCGGGACAGGGGGCAGCCGGGGAGCTGTTTTTT	CASSHAGQGAAGELFF
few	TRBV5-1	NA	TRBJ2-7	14	TGCGCCAGCAGCTTGTCACCAGGGGCCTACGAGCAGTACTTC	CASSLSPGAYEQYF
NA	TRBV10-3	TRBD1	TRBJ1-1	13	TGTGCCATCAGGGGACAGATCAGCACTGAAGCTTTCTTT	CAIRGQISTEAFF
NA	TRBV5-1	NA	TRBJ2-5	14	TGCGCCAGCAGCTTGTACACGACTCAAGAGACCCAGTACTTC	CASSLYTTQETQYF
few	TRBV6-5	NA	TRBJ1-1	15	TGTGCCAGCAGCCAAGGCAGATCGCGGAACACTGAAGCTTTCTTT	CASSQGRSRNTEAFF
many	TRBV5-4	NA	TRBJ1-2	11	TGTGCCAGCAGCCTAACAGGGATTTACACCTTC	CASSLTGIYTF
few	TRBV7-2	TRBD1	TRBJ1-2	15	TGTGCCAGCAGCGCCACAGGGGGCACCTACTATGGCTACACCTTC	CASSATGGTYYGYTF
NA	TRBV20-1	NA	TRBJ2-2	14	TGCAGTGCTACCAGAACAGGAGGTCCCGGGGAGCTGTTTTTT	CSATRTGGPGELFF
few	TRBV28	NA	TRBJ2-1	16	TGTGCCAGCAGCATCGGCCCAGGGGCGCTCTACAATGAGCAGTTCTTC	CASSIGPGALYNEQFF
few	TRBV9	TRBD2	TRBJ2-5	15	TGTGCCAGCAGCCCTTGGACTAGTTCCCAAGAGACCCAGTACTTC	CASSPWTSSQETQYF
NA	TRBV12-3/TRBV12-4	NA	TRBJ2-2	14	TGTGCCAGCACCTGGACGGGGGACACCGGGGAGCTGTTTTTT	CASTWTGDTGELFF
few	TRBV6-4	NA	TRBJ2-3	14	TGTGCCAGCGGGGCCGGGGGGCACACAGATACGCAGTATTTT	CASGAGGHTDTQYF
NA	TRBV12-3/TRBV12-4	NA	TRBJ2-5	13	TGTGCCAGCAGTTTAATAGGGGCCCTGACCCAGTACTTC	CASSLIGALTQYF
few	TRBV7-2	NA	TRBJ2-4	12	TGTGCCAGCAGCTTACTAATAGGGGAGGTGTACTTC	CASSLLIGEVYF
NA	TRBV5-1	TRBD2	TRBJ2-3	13	TGCGCCAGCAGCTCGGGGGGGCCGGATACGCAGTATTTT	CASSSGGPDTQYF